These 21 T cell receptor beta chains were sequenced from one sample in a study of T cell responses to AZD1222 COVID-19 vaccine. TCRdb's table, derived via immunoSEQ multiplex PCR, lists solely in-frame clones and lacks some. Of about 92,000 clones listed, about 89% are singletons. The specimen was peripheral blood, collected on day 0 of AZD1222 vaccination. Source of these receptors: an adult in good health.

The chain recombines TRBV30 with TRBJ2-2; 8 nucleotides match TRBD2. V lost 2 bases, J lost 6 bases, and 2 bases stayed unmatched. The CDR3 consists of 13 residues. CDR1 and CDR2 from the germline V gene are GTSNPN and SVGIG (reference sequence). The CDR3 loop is CAWSRREAGELFF. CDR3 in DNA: TGTGCCTGGAGTAGGCGGGAGGCCGGGGAGCTGTTTTTT.

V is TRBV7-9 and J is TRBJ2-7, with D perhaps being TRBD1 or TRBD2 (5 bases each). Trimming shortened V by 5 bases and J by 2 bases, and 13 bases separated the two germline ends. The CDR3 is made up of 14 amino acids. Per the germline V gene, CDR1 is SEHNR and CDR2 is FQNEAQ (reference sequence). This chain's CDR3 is CASSPWDGPYEQYF. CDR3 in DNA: TGTGCCAGCAGCCCATGGGACGGTCCCTACGAGCAGTACTTC.

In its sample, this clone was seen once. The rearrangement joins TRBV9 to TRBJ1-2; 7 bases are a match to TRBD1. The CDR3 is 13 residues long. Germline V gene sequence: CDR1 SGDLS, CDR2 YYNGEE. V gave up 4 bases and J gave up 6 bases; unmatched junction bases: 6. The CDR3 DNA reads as TGTGCCAGCAGCACCGGGACAGCCCATGGCTACACCTTC. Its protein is CASSTGTAHGYTF.

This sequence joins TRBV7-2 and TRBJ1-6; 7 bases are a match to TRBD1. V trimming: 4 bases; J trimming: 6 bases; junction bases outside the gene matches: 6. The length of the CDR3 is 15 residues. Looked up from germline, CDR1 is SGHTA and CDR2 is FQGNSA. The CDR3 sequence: CASSWRGQINSPLHF. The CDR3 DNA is TGTGCCAGCAGCTGGAGGGGACAGATTAATTCACCCCTCCACTTT. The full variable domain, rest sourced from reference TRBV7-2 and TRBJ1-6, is GAGVSQSPSNKVTEKGKDVELRCDPISGHTALYWYRQSLGQGLEFLIYFQGNSAPDKSGLPSDRFSAERTGGSVSTLTIQRTQQEDSAVYLCASSWRGQINSPLHFGNGTRLTVT.

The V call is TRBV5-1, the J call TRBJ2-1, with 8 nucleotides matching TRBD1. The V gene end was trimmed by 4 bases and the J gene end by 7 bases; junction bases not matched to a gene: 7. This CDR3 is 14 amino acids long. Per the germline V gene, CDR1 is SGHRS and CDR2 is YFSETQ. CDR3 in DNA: TGCGCCAGCAGCCCGGACAGGGTTGGTAATGAGCAGTTCTTC. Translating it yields CASSPDRVGNEQFF.

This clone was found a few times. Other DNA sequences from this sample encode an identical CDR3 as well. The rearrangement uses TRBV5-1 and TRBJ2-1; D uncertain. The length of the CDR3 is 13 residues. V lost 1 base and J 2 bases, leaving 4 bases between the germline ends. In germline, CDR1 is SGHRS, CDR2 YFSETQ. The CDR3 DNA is TGCGCCAGCAGCTTGACACCCTACAATGAGCAGTTCTTC. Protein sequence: CASSLTPYNEQFF.

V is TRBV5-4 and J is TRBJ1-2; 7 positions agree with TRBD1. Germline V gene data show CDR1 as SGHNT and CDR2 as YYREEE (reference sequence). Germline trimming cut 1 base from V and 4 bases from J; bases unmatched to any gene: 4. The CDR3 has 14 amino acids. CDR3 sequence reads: CASSLRQGGYGYTF. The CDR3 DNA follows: TGTGCCAGCAGCTTGAGACAGGGCGGCTATGGCTACACCTTC.

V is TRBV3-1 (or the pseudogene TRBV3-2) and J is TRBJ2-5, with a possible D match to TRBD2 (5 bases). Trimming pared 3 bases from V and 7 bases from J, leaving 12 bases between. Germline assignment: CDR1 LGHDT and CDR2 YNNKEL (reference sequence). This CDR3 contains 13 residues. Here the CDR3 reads CASSHSTGGTQYF. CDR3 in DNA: TGTGCCAGCAGCCATTCGACTGGAGGGACCCAGTACTTC.

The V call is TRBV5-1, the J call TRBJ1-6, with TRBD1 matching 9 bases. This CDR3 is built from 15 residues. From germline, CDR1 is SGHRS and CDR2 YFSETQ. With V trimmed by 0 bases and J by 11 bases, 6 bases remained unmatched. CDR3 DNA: TGCGCCAGCAGCTTGGGAGGGACAGGGAGGGCACCCCTCCACTTT. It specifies CASSLGGTGRAPLHF.

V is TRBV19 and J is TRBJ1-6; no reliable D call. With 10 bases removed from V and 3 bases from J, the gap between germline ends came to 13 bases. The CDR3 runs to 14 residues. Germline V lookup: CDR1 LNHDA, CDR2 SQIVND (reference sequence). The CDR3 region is CATRPGSYNSPLHF. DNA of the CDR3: TGTGCCACCCGGCCGGGAAGCTATAATTCACCCCTCCACTTT.

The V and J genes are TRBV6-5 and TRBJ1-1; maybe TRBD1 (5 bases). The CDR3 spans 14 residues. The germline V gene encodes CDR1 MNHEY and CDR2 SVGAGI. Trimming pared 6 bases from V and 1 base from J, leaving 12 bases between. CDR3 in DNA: TGTGCCAGCAGACTAACAGGACAGAACACTGAAGCTTTCTTT. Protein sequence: CASRLTGQNTEAFF.

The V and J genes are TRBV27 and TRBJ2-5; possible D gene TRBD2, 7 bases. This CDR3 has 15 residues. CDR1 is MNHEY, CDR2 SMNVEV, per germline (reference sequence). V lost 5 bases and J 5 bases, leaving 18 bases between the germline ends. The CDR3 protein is CASSPWTRGGETQYF. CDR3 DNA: TGTGCCAGCAGTCCGTGGACTAGGGGGGGTGAGACCCAGTACTTC.

CDR3 region: CASSRAGISMNTEAFF. The CDR3 DNA follows: TGCGCCAGCAGTAGGGCGGGGATATCAATGAACACTGAAGCTTTCTTT. This sequence joins TRBV5-1 and TRBJ1-1; D uncertain. V was shortened by 5 bases and J by 0 bases, with 17 bases between the two germline ends. This CDR3 is built from 16 residues. Germline CDR1 and CDR2: SGHRS and YFSETQ.

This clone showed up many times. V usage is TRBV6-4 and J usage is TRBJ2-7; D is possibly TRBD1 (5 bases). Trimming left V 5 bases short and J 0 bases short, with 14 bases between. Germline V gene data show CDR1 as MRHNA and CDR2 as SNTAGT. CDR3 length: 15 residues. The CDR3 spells CASSSSQETSYEQYF. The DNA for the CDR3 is TGTGCCAGCAGTAGTTCACAGGAGACCTCCTACGAGCAGTACTTC.

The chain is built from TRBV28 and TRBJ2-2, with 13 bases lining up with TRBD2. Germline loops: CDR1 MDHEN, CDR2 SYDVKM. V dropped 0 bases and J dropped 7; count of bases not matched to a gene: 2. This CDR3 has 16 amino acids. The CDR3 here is CASSLWGTSGIGELFF. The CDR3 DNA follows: TGTGCCAGCAGTTTATGGGGGACTAGCGGGATCGGGGAGCTGTTTTTT.

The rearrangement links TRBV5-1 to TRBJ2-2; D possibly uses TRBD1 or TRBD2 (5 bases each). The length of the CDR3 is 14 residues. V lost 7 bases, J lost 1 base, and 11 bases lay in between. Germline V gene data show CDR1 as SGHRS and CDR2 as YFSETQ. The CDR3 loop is CASFGTRNTGELFF. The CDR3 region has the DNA TGCGCCAGCTTCGGGACCCGGAACACCGGGGAGCTGTTTTTT.

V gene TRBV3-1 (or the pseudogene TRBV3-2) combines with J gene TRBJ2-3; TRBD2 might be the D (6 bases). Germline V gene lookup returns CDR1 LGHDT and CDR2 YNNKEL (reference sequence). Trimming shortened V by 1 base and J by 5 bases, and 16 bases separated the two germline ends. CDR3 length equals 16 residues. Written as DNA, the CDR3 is TGTGCCAGCAGCCAAGTCGCAACTAGCTCGGGAGATACGCAGTATTTT. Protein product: CASSQVATSSGDTQYF.

CDR3 residues: CASSQVTGNFYGYTF. CDR3 nucleotide sequence: TGCGCCAGCAGCCAAGTGACAGGGAATTTCTATGGCTACACCTTC. The chain has TRBV4-3 and TRBJ1-2; 7 bases agree with TRBD1. Germline CDR1 is LGHNA and CDR2 is YSLEER. V gave up 1 base and J gave up 4 bases; unmatched junction bases: 6. CDR3 length: 15 amino acids.

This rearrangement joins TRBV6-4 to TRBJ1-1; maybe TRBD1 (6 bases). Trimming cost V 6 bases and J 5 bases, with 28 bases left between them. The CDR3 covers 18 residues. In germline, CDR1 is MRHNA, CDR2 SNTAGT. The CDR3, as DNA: TGTGCCAGCAGATGGCACGACAGGACCAGGGGAGTAAGGACTGAAGCTTTCTTT. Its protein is CASRWHDRTRGVRTEAFF.

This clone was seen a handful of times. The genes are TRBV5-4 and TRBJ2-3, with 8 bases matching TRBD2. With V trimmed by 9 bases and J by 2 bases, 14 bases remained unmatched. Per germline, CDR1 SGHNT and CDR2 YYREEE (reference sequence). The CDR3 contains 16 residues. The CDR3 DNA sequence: TGTGCCATTCCTATAGGGGCGGGAGGCCCCACAGATACGCAGTATTTT. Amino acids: CAIPIGAGGPTDTQYF.

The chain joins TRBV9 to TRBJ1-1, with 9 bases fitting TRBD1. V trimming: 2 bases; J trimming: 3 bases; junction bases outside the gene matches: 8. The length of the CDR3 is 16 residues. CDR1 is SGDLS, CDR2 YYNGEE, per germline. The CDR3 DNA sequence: TGTGCCAGCAGCGTCGACCCCGGGACAGGGCACACTGAAGCTTTCTTT. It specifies CASSVDPGTGHTEAFF.